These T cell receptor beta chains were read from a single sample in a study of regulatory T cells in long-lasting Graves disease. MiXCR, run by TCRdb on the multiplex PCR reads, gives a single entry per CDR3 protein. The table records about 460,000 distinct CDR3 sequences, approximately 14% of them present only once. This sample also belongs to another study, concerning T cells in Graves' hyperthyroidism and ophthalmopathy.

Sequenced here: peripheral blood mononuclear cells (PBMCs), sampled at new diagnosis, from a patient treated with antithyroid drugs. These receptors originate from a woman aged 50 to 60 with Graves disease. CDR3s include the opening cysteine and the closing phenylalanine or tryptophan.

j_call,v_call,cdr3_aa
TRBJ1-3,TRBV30,CAWNPSGNTIYF
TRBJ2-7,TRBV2,CASSARLAGAYEQYF
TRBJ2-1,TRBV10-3,CAIRMGLAGNEQFF
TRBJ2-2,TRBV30,CAWTGRANTGELFF
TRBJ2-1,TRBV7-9,CASSRGQGTYNEQFF
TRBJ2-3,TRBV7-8,CASSFWGVADTQYF
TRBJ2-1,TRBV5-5,CASSLRLAGVREQFF
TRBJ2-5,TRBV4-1,CASSQVLAAEETQYF
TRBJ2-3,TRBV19,CASSALAGGSYTQYF
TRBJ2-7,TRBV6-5,CASSYAQGNTEYF
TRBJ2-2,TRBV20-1,CSAPGQTNTGELFF
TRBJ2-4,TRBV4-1,CASSQLDRGKNIQYF
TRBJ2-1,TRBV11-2,CASTDFPSGYNEQFF
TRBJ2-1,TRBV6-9,CASSYPGTGGNEQFF
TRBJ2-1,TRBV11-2,CASNLERLFSEQFF
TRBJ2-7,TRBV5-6,CASSLDIGTGSYEQYF
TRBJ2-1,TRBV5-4,CASSRTSGSYHEQFF
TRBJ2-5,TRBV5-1,CASSLGDRAQETQYF
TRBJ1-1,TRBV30,CAWSARGPAEAFF
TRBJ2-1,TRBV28,CASSLPRGEQFF
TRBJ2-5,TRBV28,CASTTLAGGGETQYF
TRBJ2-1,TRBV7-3,CASSQRLADYNEQFF
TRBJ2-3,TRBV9,CASSVAGVATDTQYF
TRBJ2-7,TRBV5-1,CASSFRDRETSEQYF
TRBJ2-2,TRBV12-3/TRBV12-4,CASSLAPRGRTGELFF
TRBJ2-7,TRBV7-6,CASSPGTDLRYF
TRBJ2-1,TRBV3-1,CASNSQGNNEQFF
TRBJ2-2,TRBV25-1,CASSESATGELFF
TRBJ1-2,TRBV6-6,CASSYSEEMLNGYTF
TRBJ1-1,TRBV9,CASSVVLNTEAFF
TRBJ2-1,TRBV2,CASSKAGGSYNEQFF
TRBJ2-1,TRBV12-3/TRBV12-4,CASSRQEIYNEQFF